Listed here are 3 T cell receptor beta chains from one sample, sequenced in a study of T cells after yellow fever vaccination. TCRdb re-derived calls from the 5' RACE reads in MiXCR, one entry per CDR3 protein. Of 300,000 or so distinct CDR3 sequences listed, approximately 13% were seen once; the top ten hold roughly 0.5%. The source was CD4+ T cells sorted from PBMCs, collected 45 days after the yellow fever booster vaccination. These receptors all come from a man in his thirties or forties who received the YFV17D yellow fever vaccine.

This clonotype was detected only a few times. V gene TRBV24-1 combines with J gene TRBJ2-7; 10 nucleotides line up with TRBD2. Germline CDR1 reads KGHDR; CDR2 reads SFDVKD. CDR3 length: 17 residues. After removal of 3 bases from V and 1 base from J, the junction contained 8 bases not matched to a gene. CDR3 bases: TGTGCCACCAGTGATACGTACCTTAGCGGGAGGTCCTACGAGCAGTACTTC. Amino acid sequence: CATSDTYLSGRSYEQYF.

DNA of the CDR3: TGTGCCAGCAGCGTAGGGGGTAGGGGGAACACTGAAGCTTTCTTT. This sequence encodes CASSVGGRGNTEAFF. The chain recombines TRBV9 with TRBJ1-1; D perhaps matches TRBD1 (5 bases). Germline CDR1 and CDR2: SGDLS and YYNGEE. The CDR3 is 15 amino acids. V lost 0 bases and J lost 1, with 10 bases in between.

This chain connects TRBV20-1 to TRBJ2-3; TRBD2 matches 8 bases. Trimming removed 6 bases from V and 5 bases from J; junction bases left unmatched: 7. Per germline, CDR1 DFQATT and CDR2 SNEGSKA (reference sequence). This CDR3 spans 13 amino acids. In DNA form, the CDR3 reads TGCAGTGCCGCGCGGGAGGCCGGAGATACGCAGTATTTT. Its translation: CSAAREAGDTQYF.